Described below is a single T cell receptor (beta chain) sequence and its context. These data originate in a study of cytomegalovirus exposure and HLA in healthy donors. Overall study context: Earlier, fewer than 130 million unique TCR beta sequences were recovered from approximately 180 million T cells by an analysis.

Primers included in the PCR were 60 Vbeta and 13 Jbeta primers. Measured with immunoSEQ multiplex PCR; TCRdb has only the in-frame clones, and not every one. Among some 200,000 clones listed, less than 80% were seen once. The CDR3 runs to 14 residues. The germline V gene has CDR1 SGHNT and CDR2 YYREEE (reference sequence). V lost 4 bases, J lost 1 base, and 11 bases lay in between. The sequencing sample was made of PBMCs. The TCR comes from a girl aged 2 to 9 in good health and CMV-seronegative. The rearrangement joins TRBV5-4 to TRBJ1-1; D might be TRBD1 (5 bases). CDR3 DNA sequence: TGTGCCAGCAGCATCGACAGCCCGAACACTGAAGCTTTCTTT. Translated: CASSIDSPNTEAFF. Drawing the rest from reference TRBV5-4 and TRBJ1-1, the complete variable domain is ETGVTQSPTHLIKTRGQQVTLRCSSQSGHNTVSWYQQALGQGPQFIFQYYREEENGRGNFPPRFSGLQFPNYSSELNVNALELDDSALYLCASSIDSPNTEAFFGQGTRLTVV.